Below, one T cell receptor beta chain is given with its context. This clonotype appeared many times. No antigen is known for it. No quality values exist for individual bases; no much larger clone is one base distant. In the germline V gene (reference sequence), CDR1 corresponds to LGHDT and CDR2 to YNNKEL. Taken from cysteine to phenylalanine, the CDR3 has 16 residues. Only the CDR3 DNA is retained, 48 bases long and in frame from the first base. The V and J ends are trimmed by 0 bases and 2 bases, leaving 13 bases between them. To synthesize cDNA, template-switch 5'RACE was performed with a primer carrying a 10-nucleotide random unique molecular identifier so that each TCR transcript was tagged. Every sequencing run yielded over 180 million TCR-beta sequences covering 15-18 subjects. The RNeasy kit was used to extract total RNA. The KAPA Real-time Library Amplification kit was used to amplify TCR-beta VDJ regions with primers targeting the TCR constant region and the 5'RACE anchor. Sample indexes and Illumina adaptors were added in a first PCR, and a second PCR then increased library yield. After Ampure bead purification, the roughly 650 bp TCR product was size-selected on a 2% E-gel SizeSelection system. Before pooling, libraries had their quality checked on a Bioanalyzer, their concentration measured with Qubit, and their quantity determined with the Kapa Library Quantification kit. An Illumina HiSeq 2500 sequenced the libraries paired-end 2 x 150 bp. To increase sequence diversity, roughly 24-32% phiX was spiked into each library pool. Under the source paper's analysis protocol: The UMI-based MiGEC pipeline processed quality-filtered reads and removed over 75% of raw TCR sequences during error correction. IMGT germline references were used for aligning VDJ genes, and each clonotype was defined as a unique CDR3 amino acid sequence together with its V-J genes. Clonal expansion, Shannon diversity, and CDR3 relatedness (CalcPairwiseDistances, ClusterSamples) were evaluated with VDJtools, and phylogenetic trees were built with CLCbio workbench. A clone was classed as expanded if it had 8 or more unique UMIs, a cutoff based on coefficient-of-variation modelling across technical triplicates. TCRdb's own reprocessing of the public reads used fastp at Q25 and MiXCR and kept productive beta chains. Records with the same CDR3 protein are collapsed into one entry carrying the most frequent genes and DNA. TCRdb, not the authors, supplied the V and J calls. The sample includes 25,000 to 35,000 distinct CDR3 sequences, with around 4.5% observed a single time. Jointly, the top ten make up around 23% of the sample.

The source of the sample is a study of neurological immune-mediated disorders (dated by TCRdb to 2018 to 2020). For the wider study: The study compared peripheral blood TCR-beta repertoires of HTLV-I-associated myelopathy (HAM/TSP) patients, multiple sclerosis patients and healthy controls using UMI-based sequencing. Longitudinal samples, technical triplicates and paired sorted CD4+ and CD8+ T-cell subsets, alongside PBMC samples, were included among the approximately 110 TCR-beta libraries. Of the approximately 65 subjects in the cohort, roughly 14 were HAM/TSP patients, roughly 34 were multiple sclerosis patients, and 20 were healthy controls. What the research found in general, with its limitations: The highest TCR clonal expansion was observed in HAM/TSP patients, whereas the lowest was observed in MS patients, even when compared with healthy controls. Across subjects, expanded clones never shared an identical CDR3 amino acid sequence, which suggests that the TCR-beta repertoires in every group were private.

Healthy controls were blood bank volunteers in Maryland, USA. Unsorted PBMC libraries were generated from 2 million PBMCs stored in RNAlater at -80 °C until RNA extraction. Peripheral blood was subjected to Ficoll-Hypaque density gradient centrifugation to isolate PBMCs, which were then cryopreserved in liquid nitrogen. The sequence is built from TRBV3-1 and TRBJ2-5, with no confident D gene call. The sample consisted of PBMCs. The receptor comes from a man in his late teens or twenties in good health. The CDR3 protein sequence reads: CASSQDLGRTQETQYF. The sequenced DNA is TGTGCCAGCAGCCAAGATCTGGGTCGAACTCAAGAGACCCAGTACTTC.